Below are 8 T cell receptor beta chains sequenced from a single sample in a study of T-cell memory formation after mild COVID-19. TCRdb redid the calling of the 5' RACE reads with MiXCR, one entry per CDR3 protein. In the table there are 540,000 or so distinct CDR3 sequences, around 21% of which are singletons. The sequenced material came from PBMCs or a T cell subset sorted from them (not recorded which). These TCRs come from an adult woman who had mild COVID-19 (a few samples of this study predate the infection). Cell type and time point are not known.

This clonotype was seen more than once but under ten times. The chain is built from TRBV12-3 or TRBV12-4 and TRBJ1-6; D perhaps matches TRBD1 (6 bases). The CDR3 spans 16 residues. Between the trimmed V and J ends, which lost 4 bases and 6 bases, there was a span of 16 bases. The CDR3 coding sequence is TGTGCCAGCAGTTCAAGGGGGAAAGGGAGTAATTCACCCCTCCACTTT. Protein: CASSSRGKGSNSPLHF.

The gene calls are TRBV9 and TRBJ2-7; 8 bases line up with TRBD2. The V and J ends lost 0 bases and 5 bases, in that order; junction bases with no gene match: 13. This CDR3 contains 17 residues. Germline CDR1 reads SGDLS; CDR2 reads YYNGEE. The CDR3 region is CASSVEPLGGAPNEQYF. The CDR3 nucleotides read TGTGCCAGCAGCGTAGAACCCCTCGGGGGGGCCCCGAACGAGCAGTACTTC.

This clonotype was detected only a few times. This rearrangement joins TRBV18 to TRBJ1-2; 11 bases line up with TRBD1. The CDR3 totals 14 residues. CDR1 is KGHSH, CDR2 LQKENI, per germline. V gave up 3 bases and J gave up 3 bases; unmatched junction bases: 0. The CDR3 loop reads CASSPDRGHYGYTF. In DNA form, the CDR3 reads TGTGCCAGCTCACCGGACAGGGGGCACTATGGCTACACCTTC.

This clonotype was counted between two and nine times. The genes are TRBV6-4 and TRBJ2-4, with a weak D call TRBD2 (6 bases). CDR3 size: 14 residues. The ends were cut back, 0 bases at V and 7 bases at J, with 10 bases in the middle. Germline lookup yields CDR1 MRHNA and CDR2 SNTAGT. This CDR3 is CASSDSGGSNIQYF. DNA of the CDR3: TGTGCCAGCAGTGACTCTGGAGGGAGCAACATTCAGTACTTC.

The CDR3 DNA sequence: TGTGCCACCAGCAGTGTAGCGGAGTCCAATCAGTTCTTC. Residues: CATSSVAESNQFF. The chain links TRBV15 to TRBJ2-1, with a tentative D call TRBD2 (6 bases). The CDR3 loop spans 13 amino acids. Germline V gene lookup returns CDR1 LNHNV and CDR2 YYDKDF (reference sequence). Between the trimmed V and J ends, which lost 3 bases and 13 bases, there was a span of 16 bases.

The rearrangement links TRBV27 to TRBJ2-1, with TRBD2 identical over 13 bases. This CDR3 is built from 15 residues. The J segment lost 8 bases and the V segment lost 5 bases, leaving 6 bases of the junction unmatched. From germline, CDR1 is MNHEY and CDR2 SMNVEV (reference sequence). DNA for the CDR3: TGTGCCAGCAGTCGAAGACTAGCGGGAGGCTATGAGCAGTTCTTC. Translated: CASSRRLAGGYEQFF.

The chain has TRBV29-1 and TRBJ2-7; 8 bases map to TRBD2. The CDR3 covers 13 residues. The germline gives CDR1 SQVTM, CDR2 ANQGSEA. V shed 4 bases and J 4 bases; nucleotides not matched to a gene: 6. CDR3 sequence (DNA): TGCAGCGTTGTAATAGCGGGGACATACGAGCAGTACTTC. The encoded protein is CSVVIAGTYEQYF.

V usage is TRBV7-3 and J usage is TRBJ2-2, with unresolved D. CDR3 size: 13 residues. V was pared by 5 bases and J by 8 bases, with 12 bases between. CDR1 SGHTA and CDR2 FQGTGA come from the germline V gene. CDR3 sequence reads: CASSVDSTGELFF. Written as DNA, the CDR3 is TGTGCCAGCAGCGTCGACTCGACAGGGGAGCTGTTTTTT. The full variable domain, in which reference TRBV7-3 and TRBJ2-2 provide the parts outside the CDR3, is GAGVSQTPSNKVTEKGKYVELRCDPISGHTALYWYRQSLGQGPEFLIYFQGTGAADDSGLPNDRFFAVRPEGSVSTLKIQRTERGDSAVYLCASSVDSTGELFFGEGSRLTVL.